The rows below give T cell receptor beta chains drawn from one sample of a study of human thymus T cells. Assay: immunoSEQ multiplex PCR; the TCRdb copy retains only in-frame clones and omits some. Of 70,000 to 75,000 clones listed, approximately 95% are singletons. Sample: thymus tissue. Receptors originate from a girl under three years old with a congenital heart defect but otherwise immunologically healthy. Both conserved end residues are part of each CDR3. A D gene is named only where the DNA matches it firmly. Size is stated for part of the rows, as once, few or many counts, or as a class when the clone is expanded.

size: -
J: TRBJ1-1
D: -
V: TRBV27
DNA: TGTGCCAGCAGTTTACAGGGGCTGGTCACTGAAGCTTTCTTT
CDR3: CASSLQGLVTEAFF

size: -
J: TRBJ2-1
D: TRBD1
V: TRBV28
DNA: TGTGCCAGCAGTTACACAGGGACAGGGCAGATTTGTGAGTCTAATGAGCAGTTCTTC
CDR3: CASSYTGTGQICESNEQFF

size: -
J: TRBJ2-1
D: -
V: TRBV19
DNA: TGTGCCAGGGGACGCCGGGCTCCTGGACGGTACTACAATGAGCAGTTCTTC
CDR3: CARGRRAPGRYYNEQFF

size: -
J: TRBJ2-5
D: -
V: TRBV21-1
DNA: TGTGCCAGCAGCAAAGAGACCGGGGTGGTGGAGACCCAGTACTTC
CDR3: CASSKETGVVETQYF

size: -
J: TRBJ2-1
D: TRBD2
V: TRBV7-8
DNA: TGTGCCAGCAGCTTAGACCAGCGGGGGGACAATGAGCAGTTCTTC
CDR3: CASSLDQRGDNEQFF

size: once
J: TRBJ1-5
D: TRBD1
V: TRBV18
DNA: TGTGCCAGCTCATTGCGACAGGGGGCTGGAAGTCAGCCCCAGCATTTT
CDR3: CASSLRQGAGSQPQHF

size: -
J: TRBJ1-2
D: -
V: TRBV27
DNA: TGTGCCAGCAGGCCCGGCGGGGGCGGTGGCTACACCTTC
CDR3: CASRPGGGGGYTF

size: -
J: TRBJ2-7
D: -
V: TRBV7-9
DNA: TGTGCCAGCAGCGTCGAGGAGCGGTACGAGCAGTACTTC
CDR3: CASSVEERYEQYF

size: -
J: TRBJ2-7
D: -
V: TRBV21-1
DNA: TGTGCCAGCAGCCCCCCGACGCCAGGAACCTACGAGCAGTACTTC
CDR3: CASSPPTPGTYEQYF

size: -
J: TRBJ1-2
D: -
V: TRBV7-2
DNA: TGTGCCAGCAGCCCCGAACGGGCAGCGAACTATGGCTACACCTTC
CDR3: CASSPERAANYGYTF

size: -
J: TRBJ2-7
D: TRBD2
V: TRBV4-2
DNA: TGTGCCAGCAGCCAAGCGACTAGCGGGTACGAGCAGTACTTC
CDR3: CASSQATSGYEQYF

size: once
J: TRBJ2-1
D: -
V: TRBV6-5
DNA: TGTGCCAGCAGTTACTCGAAGGGTAATGAGCAGTTCTTC
CDR3: CASSYSKGNEQFF

size: -
J: TRBJ2-1
D: -
V: TRBV4-1
DNA: TGCGCCAGCAGCTCAGACAGGGGAGGGGTCAATGAGCAGTTCTTC
CDR3: CASSSDRGGVNEQFF

size: -
J: TRBJ1-1
D: -
V: TRBV11-2
DNA: TGTGCCAGCAGCTTAGTAAAGTACGACCAAGCTTTCTTT
CDR3: CASSLVKYDQAFF

size: -
J: TRBJ2-2
D: -
V: TRBV7-9
DNA: TGTGCCAGCAGCGTATCCAGGGGGGTGGACACCGGGGAGCTGTTTTTT
CDR3: CASSVSRGVDTGELFF

size: -
J: TRBJ2-1
D: -
V: TRBV30
DNA: TGTGCCTGGAATACCGTCCGGGACAATGAGCAGTTCTTC
CDR3: CAWNTVRDNEQFF

size: -
J: TRBJ2-1
D: TRBD2
V: TRBV4-3
DNA: TGCGCCAGCAGCGTTAGCGGGAGGGTTGGGAATGAGCAGTTCTTC
CDR3: CASSVSGRVGNEQFF

size: -
J: TRBJ2-1
D: -
V: TRBV10-3
DNA: TGTGCCATCGGAGGACGCCCGAATGAGCAGTTCTTC
CDR3: CAIGGRPNEQFF

size: once
J: TRBJ1-1
D: TRBD1
V: TRBV19
DNA: TGTGCCAGTAGTATAATGCAGGGGGCTCAGAACACTGAAGCTTTCTTT
CDR3: CASSIMQGAQNTEAFF

size: -
J: TRBJ2-1
D: -
V: TRBV5-1
DNA: TGCGCCAGCAGCTTCCGGACACCGTACAATGAGCAGTTCTTC
CDR3: CASSFRTPYNEQFF

size: -
J: TRBJ1-4
D: -
V: TRBV5-1
DNA: TGCGCCAGCAGCTATCCAGGGCCTTATGAAAAACTGTTTTTT
CDR3: CASSYPGPYEKLFF

size: -
J: TRBJ1-4
D: -
V: TRBV7-2
DNA: TGTGCCAGCAGCTTAGCTTGGGCCTGTAATGAAAAACTGTTTTTT
CDR3: CASSLAWACNEKLFF

size: -
J: TRBJ2-3
D: TRBD1
V: TRBV4-2
DNA: TGTGCCAGCAGAGAACCAGGGGGTACAGATACGCAGTATTTT
CDR3: CASREPGGTDTQYF

size: -
J: TRBJ2-3
D: -
V: TRBV4-2
DNA: TGTGCCAGCAGCCAAGATGCCAGGGAGCAAGCAGGGGTGACAGATACGCAGTATTTT
CDR3: CASSQDAREQAGVTDTQYF

size: -
J: TRBJ1-4
D: TRBD1
V: TRBV28
DNA: TGTGCCAGCAGTTTGAGGACAGGGAATGAAAAACTGTTTTTT
CDR3: CASSLRTGNEKLFF

size: -
J: TRBJ1-5
D: -
V: TRBV19
DNA: TGTGCCAGTAGTATGCAACCGGGACAAATGAATTATCAGCCCCAGCATTTT
CDR3: CASSMQPGQMNYQPQHF

size: -
J: TRBJ1-5
D: -
V: TRBV5-1
DNA: TGCGCCAGCAGCTTGGGGACGGAGAGGAATCAGCCCCAGCATTTT
CDR3: CASSLGTERNQPQHF

size: once
J: TRBJ2-5
D: -
V: TRBV28
DNA: TGTGCCAGCAGTTTATATGATCGTCAAGAGACCCAGTACTTC
CDR3: CASSLYDRQETQYF

size: -
J: TRBJ2-1
D: -
V: TRBV18
DNA: TGTGCCAGCTCACCTCGGGTGAGACCCAATGAGCAGTTCTTC
CDR3: CASSPRVRPNEQFF

size: -
J: TRBJ1-1
D: -
V: TRBV15
DNA: TGTGCCACCAGCAGAGATCGCGAAGGATTGAACACTGAAGCTTTCTTT
CDR3: CATSRDREGLNTEAFF

size: -
J: TRBJ2-7
D: TRBD1
V: TRBV28
DNA: TGTGCCAGCAGTTCCCCGGGACAGGGATCCTACGAGCAGTACTTC
CDR3: CASSSPGQGSYEQYF

size: -
J: TRBJ2-7
D: TRBD2
V: TRBV7-9
DNA: TGTGCCAGCAGCTTGGGGCGGGGTGAGCGGGAGAGTGTCTACGAGCAGTACTTC
CDR3: CASSLGRGERESVYEQYF

size: -
J: TRBJ1-1
D: -
V: TRBV7-3
DNA: TGTGCCAGCAGCCCCCTCCGGCTGGACACTGAAGCTTTCTTT
CDR3: CASSPLRLDTEAFF

size: -
J: TRBJ2-5
D: -
V: TRBV5-4
DNA: TGTGCCAGCAGCTTGACAGACCAAGAGACCCAGTACTTC
CDR3: CASSLTDQETQYF

size: -
J: TRBJ2-5
D: -
V: TRBV9
DNA: TGTGCCAGCAGCGGGGGTACGGAGACCCAGTACTTC
CDR3: CASSGGTETQYF

size: -
J: TRBJ2-7
D: -
V: TRBV4-3
DNA: TGCGCCAGCAGCCAAGATAAGGGCCCATGCTCCTACGAGCAGTACTTC
CDR3: CASSQDKGPCSYEQYF

size: once
J: TRBJ2-3
D: -
V: TRBV28
DNA: TGTGCCAGCAGTTTTAGTTCCGGAGATACGCAGTATTTT
CDR3: CASSFSSGDTQYF

size: -
J: TRBJ2-1
D: TRBD2
V: TRBV12-5
DNA: TGTGCTACACTAGCGGGAGGCTTCAGGGATGAGCAGTTCTTC
CDR3: CATLAGGFRDEQFF

size: -
J: TRBJ2-5
D: TRBD1
V: TRBV12-5
DNA: TGTGCTAGTGGTTTGGTAGGGGACAGAGATGAAGAGACCCAGTACTTC
CDR3: CASGLVGDRDEETQYF

size: -
J: TRBJ2-1
D: -
V: TRBV27
DNA: TGTGCCAGCAGTCGGGAACAGGGTAACAATGAGCAGTTCTTC
CDR3: CASSREQGNNEQFF

size: -
J: TRBJ2-2
D: -
V: TRBV15
DNA: TGTGCCACCAGCAGAGAACCGGGAGCGCGCACCGGGGAGCTGTTTTTT
CDR3: CATSREPGARTGELFF

size: once
J: TRBJ1-3
D: -
V: TRBV10-3
DNA: TGTGCCATCCGCCCTGGGACTGGGGGAACTAAGCTGGGGACGTCTTCCGATGGCACCATATATTTT
CDR3: CAIRPGTGGTKLGTSSDGTIYF

size: -
J: TRBJ2-7
D: -
V: TRBV5-6
DNA: TGTGCCAGCAGCCGCGTCCCCCACCTGCCCTACGAGCAGTACTTC
CDR3: CASSRVPHLPYEQYF

size: once
J: TRBJ2-7
D: -
V: TRBV14
DNA: TGTGCCAGCAGCCAAGCCCCCCAGACTGTTGAGCAGTACTTC
CDR3: CASSQAPQTVEQYF

size: -
J: TRBJ2-1
D: TRBD2
V: TRBV13
DNA: TGTGCCAGCAGCCCCCTTTCGGGAGGGCCCCACAATGAGCAGTTCTTC
CDR3: CASSPLSGGPHNEQFF

size: -
J: TRBJ1-5
D: TRBD1
V: TRBV27
DNA: TGTGCCAGCAGTTTAAGGCAGGGGGCTAGCAATCAGCCCCAGCATTTT
CDR3: CASSLRQGASNQPQHF

size: -
J: TRBJ1-2
D: -
V: TRBV7-9
DNA: TGTGCCAGCAGCTTATCTCCCCGACACTATCGTTGGGGCTACACCTTC
CDR3: CASSLSPRHYRWGYTF

size: -
J: TRBJ2-3
D: TRBD2
V: TRBV14
DNA: TGTGCCAGCACCCTTGAACCGGGACTAGCGGGACTGGCAGATACGCAGTATTTT
CDR3: CASTLEPGLAGLADTQYF

size: -
J: TRBJ2-2
D: -
V: TRBV6-1
DNA: TGTGCCCTCCTTGGTCCGGAGCTGTTTTTT
CDR3: CALLGPELFF

size: -
J: TRBJ1-5
D: -
V: TRBV19
DNA: TGTGCCAGCCATACGGGCCGGGGGGCGTTTGGCAATCAGCCCCAGCATTTT
CDR3: CASHTGRGAFGNQPQHF

size: once
J: TRBJ2-1
D: TRBD2
V: TRBV5-1
DNA: TGCGCCAGCAGCTTGGATGAAGGGCCTAGCGGGAGTACCTACAATGAGCAGTTCTTC
CDR3: CASSLDEGPSGSTYNEQFF

size: -
J: TRBJ1-4
D: TRBD1
V: TRBV14
DNA: TGTGCCAGCAGCCAACCGGGACAGAACGATGAAAAACTGTTTTTT
CDR3: CASSQPGQNDEKLFF

size: -
J: TRBJ1-1
D: TRBD1
V: TRBV5-4
DNA: TGTGCCAGCAGCCCTGGGGACAGGGGGTATGTCGCTGAAGCTTTCTTT
CDR3: CASSPGDRGYVAEAFF

size: -
J: TRBJ1-3
D: -
V: TRBV7-2
DNA: TGTGCCAGCAGCTTAGGTATCGGCGCATCTGGAAACACCATATATTTT
CDR3: CASSLGIGASGNTIYF